This TCR beta chain was sequenced in a study of human T cells and chemical hapten exposure (dated by TCRdb to the early 2020s). For the study in its entirety: For sensitization, 2% DPC in acetone was applied to a roughly 2 cm by roughly 2 cm area of upper inner arm skin. For TCR sequencing, blood came from about 28 alopecia patients at anywhere from one to four time points (pre-sensitization, 2, 6 and 24 weeks). Libraries were combined into a pool for sequencing, and differences in TCR yield between samples came mainly from small differences in library volumes within the pool. Patch testing was performed on the upper back with Finn chambers containing 0.01% DPC, and the patch tests were scored after 6 days according to International Contact Dermatitis Research Group standards. Throughout the roughly 25-week study period, patients were also given weekly therapeutic DPC doses on the scalp. Blood samples were taken from patients before sensitization (week 0) and then at 2, 6 and about 24 weeks after DPC sensitization. Peripheral blood TCR repertoire changes were tracked in vivo in alopecia patients during primary and secondary sensitization to the hapten diphenylcyclopropenone (DPC). Alopecia areata with under or over 50% scalp involvement, alopecia totalis and alopecia universalis were represented in the patient cohort, which was mostly female.

This sample's time point label indicates: pre-sensitization, week 0. This sample's treatment or condition label indicates: therapeutic diphenylcyclopropenone sensitization with weekly scalp DPC. Blood at each patch-test visit was drawn before the patch test was applied. Patients were considered eligible if aged 18 to 70, diagnosed with alopecia and deemed suitable for DPC therapy, and patients were excluded if pregnant. Total RNA was isolated from unfractionated whole blood collected in Tempus Blood RNA tubes. The germline V gene (reference sequence) specifies SGHKS as CDR1 and YYEKEE as CDR2. V is clipped by 3 bases and J by 5 bases, and the sequence between their germline boundaries is 17 bases long. The CDR3 measures 15 amino acids from cysteine to phenylalanine. This entry keeps only the CDR3 DNA: 45 bases, framed from base 1. In regard to this clonotype: Its cognate antigen has yet to be identified. No base quality values were provided; no much bigger clone lies one nucleotide off.

General conclusions and limits of the study: No change with DPC sensitization was found in the number of TCRs above 1 in 1000 frequency, and no evidence of global repertoire structure alterations was found. The number of PT1 expanded TCRs positively correlated with patch test score, significant at thresholds 8, 16 and 32 but not 4. Compared with pre-sensitization or healthy control sets, expanded TCRs formed significantly more large CDR3 similarity clusters, which is consistent with antigen-driven responses. Repeated subsampling changed both the strength of the expansion versus patch-test correlation and the threshold at which the correlation became significant. Alopecia, a presumed autoimmune disease, was present in all patients, so the immune response of the patients might differ from that of healthy individuals.

Library preparation was by RACE. Sequenced on a NextSeq 500. During library preparation, unique molecular identifiers were attached to individual cDNA molecules so that TCRs could be counted quantitatively and reproducibly. Both TCR alpha and TCR beta chains were sequenced from each blood RNA sample. As for the original processing: Samples had a median of 95,638 TCRs, with a range from about 23,224 to 750,000. V, J and CDR3 annotation of the TCR reads was performed with the Decombinator software suite. For the PS versus PT1 abundance plots, all samples were subsampled to the same number of TCRs (28,000). Expanded TCRs were defined as absent before sensitization and observed at least eight times at the 2-week time point. TCRdb itself trimmed the public reads at Q25 with fastp, ran MiXCR and retained productive beta chains. Rows with a matching CDR3 protein are joined into one entry that keeps the most common DNA and genes. TCRdb's processing, not the authors' own work, is the source of the V and J calls. In all, the sample holds about 120,000 distinct CDR3 sequences, and approximately 12% of those were seen once. About 3% of the sample rests with the top ten.

This clonotype originated in a woman aged 18-29 years with alopecia areata. Some clones in this sample may be carry-over from other donors' samples. The source material was whole blood, sampled in connection with sensitization to the hapten diphenylcyclopropenone (DPC). The rearranged chain carries TRBV5-5 and TRBJ1-1, with the D gene not confidently named. This receptor carries the CDR3 CASSWGWSGGTEAFF. The DNA sequence is given as TGTGCCAGCAGCTGGGGTTGGTCGGGAGGAACTGAAGCTTTCTTT. Extended through the reference TRBV5-5 and TRBJ1-1 proteins, this CDR3 yields the full variable domain: DAGVTQSPTHLIKTRGQQVTLRCSPISGHKSVSWYQQVLGQGPQFIFQYYEKEERGRGNFPDRFSARQFPNYSSELNVNALLLGDSALYLCASSWGWSGGTEAFFGQGTRLTVV.